The entry below gives a single TCR beta chain sequence along with its context. No antigen is known for it. The sample is drawn from a study of cytomegalovirus exposure and HLA in healthy donors. Primers included in the PCR were 60 Vbeta and 13 Jbeta primers. Measured with immunoSEQ multiplex PCR; TCRdb has only the in-frame clones, and not every one. Here the sample spans tens of thousands of clones, approximately 90% being singletons. Points from the study as a whole: Owing to their indistinguishability, certain V segments, notably TRBV6-2 and TRBV6-3, were excluded. It was reported in a later analysis that an Asian-associated ancestry cluster showed fewer N-insertions than the roughly 710-donor mean.

This CDR3 has 13 amino acids. CDR1 and CDR2 (germline): SGHTA, FQGNSA. Trimming stripped 5 bases from V and 8 bases from J, with 15 bases between. The chain uses TRBV7-2 and TRBJ1-2; D call uncertain. This TCR came from a woman aged 18-30 years in good health and CMV-seronegative. What was sequenced was PBMCs. The CDR3 protein is CASSPSGHNGYTF. CDR3 DNA: TGTGCCAGCAGCCCGAGCGGTCATAACGGCTACACCTTC.